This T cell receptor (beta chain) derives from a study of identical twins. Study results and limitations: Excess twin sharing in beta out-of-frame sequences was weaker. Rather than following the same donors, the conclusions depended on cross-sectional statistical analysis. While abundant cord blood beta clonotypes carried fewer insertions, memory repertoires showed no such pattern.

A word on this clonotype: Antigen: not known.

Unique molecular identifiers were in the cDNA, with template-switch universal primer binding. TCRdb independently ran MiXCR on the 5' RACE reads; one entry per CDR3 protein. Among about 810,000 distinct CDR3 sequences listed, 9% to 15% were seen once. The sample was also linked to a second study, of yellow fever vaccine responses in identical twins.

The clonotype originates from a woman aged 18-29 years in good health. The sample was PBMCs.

Here the CDR3 DNA reads TGTGCCATCAGTGACACGGACAGGGGGTCTGGAAACACCATATATTTT. It yields the protein CAISDTDRGSGNTIYF. The rearrangement uses TRBV10-3 and TRBJ1-3, with 10 positions matching TRBD1. The germline gives CDR1 ENHRY, CDR2 SYGVKD. Trimming cost V 3 bases and J 1 base; bases outside gene matches: 3. CDR3 length: 16 amino acids.